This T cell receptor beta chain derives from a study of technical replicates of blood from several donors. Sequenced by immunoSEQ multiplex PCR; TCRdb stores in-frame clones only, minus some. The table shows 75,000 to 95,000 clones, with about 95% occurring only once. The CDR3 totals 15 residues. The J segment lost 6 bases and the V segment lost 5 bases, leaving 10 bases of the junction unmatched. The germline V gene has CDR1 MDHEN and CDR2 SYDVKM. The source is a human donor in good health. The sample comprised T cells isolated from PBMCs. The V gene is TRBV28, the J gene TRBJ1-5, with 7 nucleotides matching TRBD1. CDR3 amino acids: CASSVRDRAFQPQHF. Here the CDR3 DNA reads TGTGCCAGCAGTGTCCGGGACAGAGCATTTCAGCCCCAGCATTTT.